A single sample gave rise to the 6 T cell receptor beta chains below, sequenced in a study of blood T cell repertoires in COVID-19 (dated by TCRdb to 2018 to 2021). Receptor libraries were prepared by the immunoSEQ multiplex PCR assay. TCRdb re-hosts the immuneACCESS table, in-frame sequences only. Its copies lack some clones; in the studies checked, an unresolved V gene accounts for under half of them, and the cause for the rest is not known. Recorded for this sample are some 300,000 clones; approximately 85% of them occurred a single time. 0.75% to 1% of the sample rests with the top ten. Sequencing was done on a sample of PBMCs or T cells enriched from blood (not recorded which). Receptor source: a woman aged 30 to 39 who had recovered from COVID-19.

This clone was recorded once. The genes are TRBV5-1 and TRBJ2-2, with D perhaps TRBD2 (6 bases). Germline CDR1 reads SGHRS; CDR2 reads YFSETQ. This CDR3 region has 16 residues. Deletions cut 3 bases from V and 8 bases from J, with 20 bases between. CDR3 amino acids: CASSWGYRRAAGELFF. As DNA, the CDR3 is TGCGCCAGCAGCTGGGGCTACAGGAGGGCAGCGGGGGAGCTGTTTTTT.

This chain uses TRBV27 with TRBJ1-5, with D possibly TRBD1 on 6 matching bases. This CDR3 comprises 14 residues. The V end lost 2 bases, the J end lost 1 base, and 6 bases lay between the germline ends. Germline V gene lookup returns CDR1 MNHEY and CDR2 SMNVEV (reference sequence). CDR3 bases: TGTGCCAGCAGTTTACAGGGGAGCAATCAGCCCCAGCATTTT. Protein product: CASSLQGSNQPQHF.

The CDR3 nucleotides read TGTGCCAGCAGTACCGGAGCGGACAATGAGCAGTTCTTC. It codes for CASSTGADNEQFF. The gene calls are TRBV6-5 and TRBJ2-1, with D tentatively TRBD2 (5 bases). Germline V gives CDR1 MNHEY, CDR2 SVGAGI. The length of the CDR3 is 13 residues. Trimming left V 5 bases short and J 5 bases short, with 10 bases between.

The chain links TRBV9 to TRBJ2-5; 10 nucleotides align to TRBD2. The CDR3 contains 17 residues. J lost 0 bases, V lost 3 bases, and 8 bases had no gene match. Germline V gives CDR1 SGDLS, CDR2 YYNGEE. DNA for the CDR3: TGTGCCAGCAGCGCCGTAGCGGGGGGTCAGTACCAAGAGACCCAGTACTTC. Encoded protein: CASSAVAGGQYQETQYF.

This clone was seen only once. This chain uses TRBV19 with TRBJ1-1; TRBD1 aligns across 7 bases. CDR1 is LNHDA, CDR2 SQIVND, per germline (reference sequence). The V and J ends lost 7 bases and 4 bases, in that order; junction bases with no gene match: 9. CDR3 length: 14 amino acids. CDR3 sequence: CASTLLGGGTEAFF. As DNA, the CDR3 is TGTGCCAGTACTCTCTTAGGGGGCGGCACTGAAGCTTTCTTT.

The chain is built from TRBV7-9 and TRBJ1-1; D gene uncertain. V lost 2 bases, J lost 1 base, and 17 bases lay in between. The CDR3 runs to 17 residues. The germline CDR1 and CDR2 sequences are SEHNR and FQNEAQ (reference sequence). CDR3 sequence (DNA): TGTGCCAGCAGCTTACCGCACTTCTGGACTTCGAACACTGAAGCTTTCTTT. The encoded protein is CASSLPHFWTSNTEAFF.